Below, one T cell receptor beta chain is given with its context. Its cognate antigen is unknown. Generated by immunoSEQ multiplex PCR, the TCRdb table keeps only in-frame clones and is missing some. The sample has 150,000 to 180,000 clones, approximately 94% seen once; the top ten hold about 0.31%. The sample comes from a study of OX40 agonist ivuxolimab in advanced cancers. For the study at large: It was ivuxolimab, an agonistic anti-OX40 (CD134) antibody, that patients were treated with. Patients undergoing dose escalation presented with hepatocellular carcinoma, melanoma, renal cell or head and neck cancer.

Study-wide results and limits: Clonal expansion was seen in CD4+ and CD8+ blood T cells by week 6 at 0.1 to 3.0 mg/kg.

The sample was CD4+ or CD8+ T cells sorted from blood, taken in a trial of the OX40 agonist ivuxolimab. The clonotype originates from an adult with an advanced solid tumor such as melanoma, head and neck, liver or kidney cancer.

The CDR3 reads CASSSPLSSSKETQYF. The CDR3 DNA follows: TGTGCCAGCAGTTCCCCCCTATCGTCGTCAAAAGAGACCCAGTACTTC. The rearrangement links TRBV6-5 to TRBJ2-5, with D unclear. The CDR3 has 16 residues. Germline assignment: CDR1 MNHEY and CDR2 SVGAGI. With 4 bases removed from V and 3 bases from J, the gap between germline ends came to 18 bases.